The 2 T cell receptor beta chains below were found in one sample sequenced in a study of shared T cell receptors in the human thymus. The table came from immunoSEQ multiplex PCR; TCRdb's copy has only in-frame clones and leaves some out. Of roughly 660,000 clones detected, approximately 88% appear once; the ten largest clones hold 0.01%. The same specimen was also included in a second study, on human thymus T cells.

The sequenced sample was thymocytes. The source of these receptors is a boy younger than two with a congenital heart defect.

The J gene is TRBJ2-3, the V gene TRBV6-1; D is possibly TRBD2 (6 bases). The CDR3 has 14 amino acids. CDR1 is MNHNS and CDR2 is SASEGT in the germline V gene. Between the trimmed V and J ends, which lost 3 bases and 6 bases, there was a span of 13 bases. DNA of the CDR3: TGTGCCAGCAGTGATGGGAGGCCGGGGGATACGCAGTATTTT. This encodes CASSDGRPGDTQYF.

This chain joins TRBV19 and TRBJ2-7, with TRBD2 matching over 10 bases. V was pared by 10 bases and J by 6 bases, with 15 bases of the junction left unmatched. The CDR3 is 15 amino acids. CDR1 and CDR2 from the germline V gene are LNHDA and SQIVND (reference sequence). The DNA for the CDR3 is TGTGCCACCCCGGGACTAGCGTACCCCTGGCCCGAGCAGTACTTC. Translating gives CATPGLAYPWPEQYF.